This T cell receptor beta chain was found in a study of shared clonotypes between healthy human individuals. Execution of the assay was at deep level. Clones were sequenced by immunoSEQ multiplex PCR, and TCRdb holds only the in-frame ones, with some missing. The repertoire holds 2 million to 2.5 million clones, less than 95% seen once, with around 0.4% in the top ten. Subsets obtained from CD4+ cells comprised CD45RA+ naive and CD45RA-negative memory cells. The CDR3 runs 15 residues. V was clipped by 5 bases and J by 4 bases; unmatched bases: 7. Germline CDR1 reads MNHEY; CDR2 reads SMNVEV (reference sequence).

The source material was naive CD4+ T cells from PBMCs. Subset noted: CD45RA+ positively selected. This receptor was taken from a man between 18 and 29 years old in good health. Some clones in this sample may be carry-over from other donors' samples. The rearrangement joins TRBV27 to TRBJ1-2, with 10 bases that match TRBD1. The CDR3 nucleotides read TGTGCCAGCAGTCCGGGACAGGGGTTCGGCTATGGCTACACCTTC. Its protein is CASSPGQGFGYGYTF.